This entry features one TCR beta chain sequence. This clone was observed a handful of times. Its antigen is still unknown. No base qualities exist here, and no much larger clone lies one base off it. The germline V gene (reference sequence) yields MNHNY for CDR1 and SVGAGI for CDR2. V is pared back by 6 bases and J by 2 bases, with 19 bases lying between the germline termini. The cysteine opens and the phenylalanine closes a CDR3 of 16 amino acids. The entry retains the CDR3 DNA only, 48 bases that are in frame from base 1. TCRbeta CDR3 regions were amplified from genomic DNA using the immunoSEQ Assay, a bias-controlled multiplex PCR. The paper's data handling went like this. Nucleated cell counts per sample were estimated from amplification of reference gene primers within the assay. To quantify the absolute abundance of each unique TCRbeta CDR3 rearrangement, sequence reads were collapsed and filtered. Productive Simpson clonality was computed per sample as the square root of Simpson's diversity index over productive rearrangements. As stored in TCRdb, this immuneACCESS dataset retains in-frame rearrangements with V and J assigned. A fraction of the clones does not appear; measured against another copy, unresolved V genes explain less than half of the discrepancy, and the remainder lacks a known reason. V, J and clone size reflect that table, while D and trimming were determined from the DNA. For this sample there are a few hundred thousand clones; approximately 80% appear just once. Of the sample, around 7.2% falls within the top ten clones.

This entry is derived from a study of blood T cell repertoires in COVID-19 (dated by TCRdb to about 2020). Study-wide context: Collaborator samples came from the United States, Italy and Spain and covered acute and convalescent phases of COVID-19. The repertoires were released in a freely available public database intended as a resource for research on the immune response to SARS-CoV-2. A de-identified subject ID, COVID-19 status, age in years and sex were almost always included in the sample metadata. The dataset comprised deeply sampled blood TCRbeta repertoires from subjects exposed to, actively infected with, or recovered from COVID-19. The material from the prospective study consisted of cDNA or gDNA derived from T cells, B-cell-depleted T cells, or PBMCs. Where available, HLA class I and class II types were taken from metadata supplied by the sample provider and were not determined by assay-based typing. The samples were drawn from the first 160 participants of the ongoing ImmuneRACE study and from roughly 1,300 subjects provided by 6 global collaborators.

Points the paper makes about the study in general: Clinical and demographic metadata were provided uncurated, with the amount varying by source and participant.

Whole blood was collected in K2EDTA tubes by collaborating institutions according to the institutions' own protocols. Collaborator samples were shipped for TCRbeta analysis as frozen whole blood, isolated PBMCs, or DNA extracted from either sample type. The sequenced sample was peripheral blood. The origin of this receptor is a woman aged 50 to 60 with acute or convalescent COVID-19. This receptor chain uses TRBV6-6 and TRBJ2-5; TRBD1 is perhaps the D gene, given 7 matching bases. The DNA sequence follows: TGTGCCAGCAGCCTACTCGGGGCAGGGGGGCAAGAGACCCAGTACTTC. It translates to CASSLLGAGGQETQYF.